A single sample is the source of the 23 T cell receptor beta chains below, sequenced in a study of cytomegalovirus exposure and HLA in healthy donors. The PCR made use of 60 Vbeta and 13 Jbeta primers. Sequencing was performed with immunoSEQ multiplex PCR; in TCRdb, only in-frame clones are kept and a portion is missing. The sample shows around 36,000 clones, 75% to 85% of them seen only once. Material: PBMCs. These receptors were taken from a woman in her 40s in good health and CMV-seronegative.

The chain couples TRBV5-6 to TRBJ2-7; 7 nucleotides agree with TRBD2. The CDR3 length is 15 residues. Germline-derived CDR1 and CDR2 are SGHDT and YYEEEE. Germline trimming cut 3 bases from V and 2 bases from J; bases unmatched to any gene: 8. For the CDR3, the DNA is TGTGCCAGCAGCTCACCAGGGAGGGAAGCCTACGAGCAGTACGTC. It codes for CASSSPGREAYEQYV.

V is TRBV7-9 and J is TRBJ2-2; D gene ambiguous. V gave up 10 bases and J gave up 5 bases, with 5 bases separating them. Looked up from germline, CDR1 is SEHNR and CDR2 is FQNEAQ (reference sequence). The length of the CDR3 is 10 residues. The CDR3 sequence: CATGTGELFF. The CDR3 bases are TGTGCCACCGGGACCGGGGAGCTGTTTTTT.

This clone came up once. The chain uses TRBV2 and TRBJ1-2, with D perhaps matching TRBD1 (6 bases). This CDR3 is built from 14 residues. V dropped 1 base and J dropped 1 base, with 7 bases sitting between them. CDR1 and CDR2 from the germline V gene are SNHLY and FYNNEI. The CDR3 coding sequence is TGTGCCAGCAGTGAAGGGACAGTTAACTATGGCTACACCTTC. This sequence encodes CASSEGTVNYGYTF. The full variable domain, its missing parts supplied by reference TRBV2 and TRBJ1-2, is EPEVTQTPSHQVTQMGQEVILRCVPISNHLYFYWYRQILGQKVEFLVSFYNNEISEKSEIFDDQFSVERPDGSNFTLKIRSTKLEDSAMYFCASSEGTVNYGYTFGSGTRLTVV.

V and J are TRBV7-2 and TRBJ2-1, with 11 nucleotides matching TRBD2. This CDR3 is 16 amino acids long. V gave up 0 bases and J gave up 8 bases; unmatched junction bases: 6. The V gene's germline CDR1 is SGHTA and CDR2 FQGNSA. Here the CDR3 DNA reads TGTGCCAGCAGCTTAGCGCCTAGCGGGGGGCTCTATGAGCAGTTCTTC. Protein product: CASSLAPSGGLYEQFF.

The chain links TRBV7-9 to TRBJ1-1, with D possibly TRBD1 on 6 matching bases. The CDR3 extends over 15 amino acids. Trimming left V 3 bases short and J 0 bases short, with 11 bases between. The germline V gene has CDR1 SEHNR and CDR2 FQNEAQ (reference sequence). The CDR3 protein is CASSFTGQLNTEAFF. The CDR3 bases are TGTGCCAGCAGCTTTACTGGACAGTTGAACACTGAAGCTTTCTTT.

V gene TRBV11-2 combines with J gene TRBJ1-1; no definite D call. The CDR3 has 16 residues. The germline CDR1 and CDR2 sequences are SGHAT and FQNNGV. V gave up 5 bases and J gave up 0 bases, with 16 bases separating them. The CDR3 DNA follows: TGTGCCAGCAGCCCGGAGGCAGGTACAATGAACACTGAAGCTTTCTTT. It encodes CASSPEAGTMNTEAFF.

CDR3 bases: TGTGCCAGCAGCACAGGGGGTAGTGGTAGTGAAAAACTGTTTTTT. The encoded protein is CASSTGGSGSEKLFF. J is TRBJ1-4 and V is TRBV28, with TRBD1 identical over 8 bases. J gave up 7 bases and V 6 bases, and 10 bases lay outside the gene matches. Germline CDR1 is MDHEN and CDR2 is SYDVKM. The CDR3 is 15 amino acids.

The chain is built from TRBV6-5 and TRBJ1-1; 10 positions match TRBD1. The CDR3 runs 15 residues. J lost 5 bases, V lost 5 bases, and 8 bases had no gene match. The germline V gene has CDR1 MNHEY and CDR2 SVGAGI. CDR3 sequence reads: CASSTRDRGTTEAFF. For the CDR3, the DNA is TGTGCCAGCAGTACCCGGGACAGGGGTACTACTGAAGCTTTCTTT.

This clone was counted a few times. The chain carries TRBV7-3 and TRBJ2-1; perhaps TRBD1 as D (5 bases). Germline V gene sequence: CDR1 SGHTA, CDR2 FQGTGA. V gave up 3 bases and J gave up 5 bases, with 14 bases separating them. This CDR3 contains 15 residues. The CDR3 DNA reads TGTGCCAGCAGCTTTAGTCCCGACAGAGACAATGAGCAGTTCTTC. Residues: CASSFSPDRDNEQFF.

V and J are TRBV12-5 and TRBJ1-1; 7 bases line up with TRBD1. The junction had 11 bases not matched to a gene; V was cut back by 5 bases and J by 2 bases. The V gene's germline CDR1 is LGHNT and CDR2 FRNRAP. The CDR3 consists of 16 residues. CDR3 in amino acids: CASGRDSILLNTEAFF. DNA for the CDR3: TGTGCTAGTGGTCGGGACAGCATCCTTTTAAACACTGAAGCTTTCTTT. Filled out from reference TRBV12-5 and TRBJ1-1, the complete variable domain reads DARVTQTPRHKVTEMGQEVTMRCQPILGHNTVFWYRQTMMQGLELLAYFRNRAPLDDSGMPKDRFSAEMPDATLATLKIQPSEPRDSAVYFCASGRDSILLNTEAFFGQGTRLTVV.

CDR3 DNA sequence: TGTGCCAGCAGTAAACCTGCAGGGTTCTGGGTAGTTAGCAATCAGCCCCAGCATTTT. It encodes CASSKPAGFWVVSNQPQHF. The chain carries TRBV6-4 and TRBJ1-5; D is possibly TRBD1 (5 bases). Germline CDR1 and CDR2: MRHNA and SNTAGT. Trimming pared 5 bases from V and 0 bases from J, leaving 23 bases between. The CDR3 extends over 19 amino acids.

The CDR3 sequence: CSVPQGNYGYTF. Written as DNA, the CDR3 is TGCAGCGTTCCCCAGGGGAACTATGGCTACACCTTC. The rearrangement uses TRBV29-1 and TRBJ1-2, with D possibly matching TRBD1 (6 bases). CDR3 length: 12 amino acids. Between the trimmed V and J ends, which lost 5 bases and 2 bases, there was a span of 9 bases. Germline V gene sequence: CDR1 SQVTM, CDR2 ANQGSEA.

V gene TRBV2 combines with J gene TRBJ2-3, with D possibly matching TRBD2 (6 bases). Trimming stripped 7 bases from V and 9 bases from J, with 20 bases between. This CDR3 has 14 amino acids. Germline lookup yields CDR1 SNHLY and CDR2 FYNNEI. The CDR3 nucleotides are TGTGCCAGCACCGTGGGACTTCTTCCCTGGACGCAGTATTTT. The encoded protein is CASTVGLLPWTQYF.

The rearrangement uses TRBV25-1 and TRBJ1-1, with D perhaps TRBD1 (5 bases). There are 13 residues in the CDR3. V lost 2 bases to trimming and J lost 11 bases, with 15 bases between them. Germline CDR1 and CDR2: MGHDK and SYGVNS. The CDR3 spells CASSEPSGGKAFF. The DNA for the CDR3 is TGTGCCAGCAGTGAACCGAGCGGGGGTAAGGCTTTCTTT.

On this clone itself: This CDR3 is also generated by other DNA sequences in the sample. The chain uses TRBV4-2 and TRBJ2-1; 7 positions match TRBD2. The ends lost 4 bases at V and 4 bases at J; junction bases unmatched: 10. The CDR3 is made up of 16 amino acids. CDR1 is LGHNA and CDR2 is YNFKEQ in the germline V gene. This CDR3 is CASSPSSGNSYNEQFF. CDR3 DNA sequence: TGTGCCAGCAGCCCTTCAAGCGGGAATTCTTACAATGAGCAGTTCTTC.

This clone was seen once. The CDR3 coding sequence is TGTGCCAGCACTGGGGGGAACGGAAAACTGTTTTTT. This encodes CASTGGNGKLFF. This chain joins TRBV27 and TRBJ1-4, with a weak D call TRBD1 (5 bases). Germline V CDR1 and CDR2: MNHEY, SMNVEV (reference sequence). The CDR3 totals 12 residues. V was clipped by 7 bases and J by 10 bases, with 13 bases between them.

The gene calls are TRBV2 and TRBJ1-1, with D possibly being TRBD1 (6 bases). Trimming left V 6 bases short and J 11 bases short, with 28 bases between. This CDR3 spans 16 amino acids. Germline V lookup: CDR1 SNHLY, CDR2 FYNNEI. The CDR3 region is CASSPRPGHGTREAFF. The CDR3, as DNA: TGTGCCAGCAGCCCGAGGCCGGGACACGGAACCCGAGAGGCTTTCTTT. Based on the CDR3 plus reference TRBV2 and TRBJ1-1, the full variable domain is EPEVTQTPSHQVTQMGQEVILRCVPISNHLYFYWYRQILGQKVEFLVSFYNNEISEKSEIFDDQFSVERPDGSNFTLKIRSTKLEDSAMYFCASSPRPGHGTREAFFGQGTRLTVV.

As regards this clone: This sample also contains other DNA sequences that code for the same CDR3. The V call is TRBV4-3, the J call TRBJ2-1, with no clear D. V was cut by 4 bases and J by 4 bases, with 11 bases left in between. Germline CDR1 LGHNA, CDR2 YSLEER. The CDR3 runs to 14 residues. The CDR3 DNA reads as TGCGCCAGCAGCCCATACAGAGAATACAATGAGCAGTTCTTC. This gives the protein CASSPYREYNEQFF.

This rearrangement joins TRBV28 to TRBJ2-2; D remains ambiguous. The CDR3 is 15 amino acids. The V gene's germline CDR1 is MDHEN and CDR2 SYDVKM. V lost 1 base and J 3 bases, leaving 9 bases between the germline ends. In DNA, the CDR3 is TGTGCCAGCAGTTTATTACAGTTCCACACCGGGGAGCTGTTTTTT. This encodes CASSLLQFHTGELFF.

The chain carries TRBV7-3 and TRBJ2-2, with TRBD2 identical over 7 bases. The V gene's germline CDR1 is SGHTA and CDR2 FQGTGA. The V and J ends lost 2 bases and 5 bases, in that order; junction bases with no gene match: 5. The CDR3 covers 15 residues. The CDR3 nucleotides read TGTGCCAGCAGCTTACTTAGCGGGTTTACCGGGGAGCTGTTTTTT. Translated: CASSLLSGFTGELFF. Full variable domain (rest looked up from reference TRBV7-3 and TRBJ2-2): GAGVSQTPSNKVTEKGKYVELRCDPISGHTALYWYRQSLGQGPEFLIYFQGTGAADDSGLPNDRFFAVRPEGSVSTLKIQRTERGDSAVYLCASSLLSGFTGELFFGEGSRLTVL.

V is TRBV5-4 and J is TRBJ1-2; perhaps TRBD1 as D (6 bases). CDR3 length: 13 residues. The germline V and J ends were trimmed by 3 bases and 7 bases, with 13 bases remaining between them. CDR1 and CDR2 (germline): SGHNT, YYREEE (reference sequence). CDR3 sequence: CASSYDRLGGYTF. CDR3 DNA: TGTGCCAGCAGCTATGACAGGTTGGGTGGCTACACCTTC.

This clone was seen only once. The J gene is TRBJ2-5, the V gene TRBV2; no firm D call. V lost 6 bases and J 4 bases, leaving 9 bases between the germline ends. Per germline, CDR1 SNHLY and CDR2 FYNNEI. This CDR3 is 12 amino acids long. CDR3 in DNA: TGTGCCAGCAGAGTTGAGGTAGAGACCCAGTACTTC. It is translated as CASRVEVETQYF.

J is TRBJ1-2 and V is TRBV4-1; TRBD1 might be the D (5 bases). The CDR3 extends over 13 amino acids. CDR1 and CDR2 (germline): MGHRA, YSYEKL. Trimming took off 0 bases at V and 5 bases at J, with 7 bases between the two ends. The CDR3 bases are TGCGCCAGCAGCCAAGACGGGGGGTATGGCTACACCTTC. Translated: CASSQDGGYGYTF.